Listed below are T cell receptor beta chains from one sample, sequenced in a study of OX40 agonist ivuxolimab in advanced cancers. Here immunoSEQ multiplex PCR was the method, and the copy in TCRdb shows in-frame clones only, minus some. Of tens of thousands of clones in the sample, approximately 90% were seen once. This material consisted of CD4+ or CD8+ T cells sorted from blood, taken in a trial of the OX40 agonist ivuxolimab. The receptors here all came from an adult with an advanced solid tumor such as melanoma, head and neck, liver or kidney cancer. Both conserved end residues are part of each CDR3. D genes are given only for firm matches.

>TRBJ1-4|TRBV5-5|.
CASSYRVGTNEKLFF
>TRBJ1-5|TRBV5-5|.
CASSRGGQSFQPQHF
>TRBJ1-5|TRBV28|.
CASRGNNQPQHF
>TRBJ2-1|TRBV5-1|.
CASSLGGGSNEQFF
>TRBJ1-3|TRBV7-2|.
CASSLRNTIYF
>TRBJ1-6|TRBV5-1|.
CASGDGIRSPLHF
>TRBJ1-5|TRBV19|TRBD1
CASTTGQDHQPQHF
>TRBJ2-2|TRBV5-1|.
CASSLARFNSYTGELFF
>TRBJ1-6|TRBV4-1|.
CASSQVASPLHF
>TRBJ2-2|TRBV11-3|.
CASSSMGATNTGELFF
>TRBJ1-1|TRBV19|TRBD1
CASSANRGQNTEAFF
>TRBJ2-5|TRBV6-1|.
CASKTPSAYGQYF
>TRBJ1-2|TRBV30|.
CAWSSAVWGYTF
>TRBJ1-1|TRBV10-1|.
CASSESRGGVTEAFF
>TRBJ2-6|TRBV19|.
CASTRALTGANVLTF
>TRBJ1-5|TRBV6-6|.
CASRPGADGQPQHF
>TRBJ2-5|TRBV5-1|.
CASSLASYPQETQYF
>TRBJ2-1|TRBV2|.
CASSPGRLSYNEQFF